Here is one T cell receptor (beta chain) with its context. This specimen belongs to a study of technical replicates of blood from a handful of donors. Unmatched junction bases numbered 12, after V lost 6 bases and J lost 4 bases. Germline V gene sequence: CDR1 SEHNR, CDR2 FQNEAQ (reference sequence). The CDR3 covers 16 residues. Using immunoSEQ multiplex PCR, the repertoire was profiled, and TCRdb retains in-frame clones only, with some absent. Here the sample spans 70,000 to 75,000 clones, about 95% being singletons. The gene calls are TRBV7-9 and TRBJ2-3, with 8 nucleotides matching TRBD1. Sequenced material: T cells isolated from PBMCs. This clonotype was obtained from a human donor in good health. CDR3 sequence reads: CASRPGGRGPSDTQYF. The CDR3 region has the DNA TGTGCCAGCAGACCCGGTGGCAGGGGGCCGTCAGATACGCAGTATTTT.